Each of the 8 T cell receptor beta chains below was sequenced from the same sample in a study of T cells in Graves' hyperthyroidism and ophthalmopathy. Using RNA transcripts as the source, TCR beta CDR3 regions were amplified. Initially, a first-round RT-PCR of the TCR CDR3 employed the HTBI primer set. TCRdb independently ran MiXCR on the multiplex PCR reads; one entry per CDR3 protein. The sample has hundreds of thousands of distinct CDR3 sequences, roughly 20% seen once; the top ten hold 50% to 75%. Sequencing was done on a sample of blood. Every receptor here comes from a man in his thirties or forties with Graves' ophthalmopathy.

The V gene is TRBV11-2, the J gene TRBJ1-6, with 9 bases lining up with TRBD1. The CDR3 covers 15 residues. V lost 4 bases, J lost 8 bases, and 6 bases stayed unmatched. Germline V lookup: CDR1 SGHAT, CDR2 FQNNGV. CDR3 coding DNA: TGTGCCAGCAGCTCCCGGGACAGGGTTTATTCACCCCTCCACTTT. Amino acids: CASSSRDRVYSPLHF.

The V call is TRBV30, the J call TRBJ1-5, with a weak D call TRBD1 (5 bases). This CDR3 is 14 amino acids long. V lost 3 bases and J lost 0, with 9 bases in between. Germline CDR1 is GTSNPN and CDR2 is SVGIG (reference sequence). The CDR3 here is CAWSRTLSNQPQHF. The CDR3 DNA reads as TGTGCCTGGAGCCGGACACTTAGCAATCAGCCCCAGCATTTT.

This chain joins TRBV29-1 and TRBJ2-5; D is possibly TRBD1 (6 bases). The CDR3 length is 14 residues. The V end lost 4 bases, the J end lost 7 bases, and 19 bases lay between the germline ends. Germline V gene data show CDR1 as SQVTM and CDR2 as ANQGSEA. CDR3 DNA: TGCAGCGTTGTCCCTGGGCAGGGGCCGGGGACCCAGTACTTC. Amino acid sequence: CSVVPGQGPGTQYF.

This clonotype has only a few counts. The V gene is TRBV7-9, the J gene TRBJ2-1; a possible D gene is TRBD2 (6 bases). V lost 5 bases and J lost 0, with 14 bases in between. CDR1 and CDR2 from the germline V gene are SEHNR and FQNEAQ (reference sequence). CDR3 size: 16 residues. The CDR3 sequence is CASSTPGLSSYNEQFF. In nucleotides, the CDR3 is TGTGCCAGCAGCACCCCGGGACTCAGCTCCTACAATGAGCAGTTCTTC.

The rearrangement uses TRBV28 and TRBJ1-1; no definite D call. V shed 5 bases and J shed 9 bases, with 13 bases lying between them. Germline loops: CDR1 MDHEN, CDR2 SYDVKM. The CDR3 loop spans 12 amino acids. For the CDR3, the DNA is TGTGCCAGCAGTCCCCCGCGGATTAAAGCTTTCTTT. Translating it yields CASSPPRIKAFF.

The chain is built from TRBV27 and TRBJ1-4, with D perhaps TRBD1 (5 bases). Germline CDR1 reads MNHEY; CDR2 reads SMNVEV (reference sequence). This CDR3 is 13 amino acids long. CDR3: CTERGRPNEKLFF. CDR3 DNA: TGTACTGAAAGGGGTCGCCCTAATGAAAAACTGTTTTTT. The whole variable domain, filled in from reference TRBV27 and TRBJ1-4, reads EAQVTQNPRYLITVTGKKLTVTCSQNMNHEYMSWYRQDPGLGLRQIYYSMNVEVTDKGDVPEGYKVSRKEKRNFPLILESPSPNQTSLYFCTERGRPNEKLFFGSGTQLSVL.

CDR3 loop: CASSLGSGHQETQYF. In DNA form, the CDR3 reads TGTGCCAGCAGTCTGGGGTCCGGGCACCAAGAGACCCAGTACTTC. V gene TRBV11-2 combines with J gene TRBJ2-5; D is unresolved. The length of the CDR3 is 15 residues. V lost 6 bases and J lost 0, with 14 bases in between. The germline gives CDR1 SGHAT, CDR2 FQNNGV.

The genes are TRBV7-2 and TRBJ1-1; D unclear. The V gene lost 3 bases and the J gene lost 6 bases, with 17 bases spanning the gap. The CDR3 is made up of 15 amino acids. Germline CDR1 SGHTA, CDR2 FQGNSA. As DNA, the CDR3 is TGTGCCAGCAGCTTGCAAGGAATGGGTTTCTCTGAAGCTTTCTTT. This encodes CASSLQGMGFSEAFF.